A single sample gave rise to the 26 T cell receptor beta chains below, sequenced in a study of blood T cell repertoires in COVID-19. Method: immunoSEQ multiplex PCR; TCRdb's copy keeps in-frame clones and lacks some. The sample shows some 100,000 clones, 85% of them seen only once. Sequenced: peripheral blood. Receptors originate from a man aged 45-65 years with active or convalescent COVID-19.

This clone was detected once. The CDR3 is CASSPVAGVTDTQYF. Here the CDR3 DNA reads TGTGCCAGCTCACCCGTAGCGGGAGTAACTGATACGCAGTATTTT. The chain combines TRBV18 with TRBJ2-3; 9 nucleotides agree with TRBD2. V was pared by 3 bases and J by 6 bases, with 7 bases of the junction left unmatched. This CDR3 is built from 15 residues. Per the germline V gene, CDR1 is KGHSH and CDR2 is LQKENI. Based on the CDR3 plus reference TRBV18 and TRBJ2-3, the full variable domain is NAGVMQNPRHLVRRRGQEARLRCSPMKGHSHVYWYRQLPEEGLKFMVYLQKENIIDESGMPKERFSAEFPKEGPSILRIQQVVRGDSAAYFCASSPVAGVTDTQYFGPGTRLTVL.

The chain links TRBV5-4 to TRBJ1-1, with unresolved D. V lost 2 bases and J lost 0, with 5 bases in between. CDR1 is SGHNT and CDR2 is YYREEE in the germline V gene (reference sequence). The CDR3 covers 13 residues. For the CDR3, the DNA is TGTGCCAGCAGCTTTCTCTTGAACACTGAAGCTTTCTTT. Its protein product is CASSFLLNTEAFF.

This sequence joins TRBV24-1 and TRBJ2-1; no reliable D call. Trimming stripped 3 bases from V and 9 bases from J, with 11 bases between. The germline gives CDR1 KGHDR, CDR2 SFDVKD. The length of the CDR3 is 13 residues. The CDR3 protein is CATSDPPGGEQFF. DNA of the CDR3: TGTGCCACCAGTGATCCTCCCGGTGGTGAGCAGTTCTTC.

The chain joins TRBV3-1 (or the pseudogene TRBV3-2) to TRBJ1-2; D gene uncertain. The CDR3 length is 12 residues. V lost 3 bases and J 10 bases, leaving 12 bases between the germline ends. Germline V gene lookup returns CDR1 LGHDT and CDR2 YNNKEL (reference sequence). In DNA, the CDR3 is TGTGCCAGCAGCCAGGGGAGCGTCGACTACACCTTC. This sequence encodes CASSQGSVDYTF.

This clone has more than one count but fewer than ten. CDR3 region: CAWSSLFRDSYNEQFF. In nucleotides, the CDR3 is TGTGCCTGGAGTAGCTTATTCCGGGACTCTTACAATGAGCAGTTCTTC. V and J are TRBV30 and TRBJ2-1; D may be TRBD2 (6 bases). Germline CDR1 is GTSNPN and CDR2 is SVGIG (reference sequence). The CDR3 sequence is 16 residues long. Trimming removed 2 bases from V and 4 bases from J, with 18 bases in between.

V usage is TRBV6-2 or TRBV6-3 and J usage is TRBJ2-7; 7 bases map to TRBD2. The CDR3 spans 16 residues. The V gene's germline CDR1 is MNHEY and CDR2 SVGEGT. V lost 6 bases to trimming and J lost 4 bases; unmatched junction nucleotides: 15. For the CDR3, the DNA is TGTGCCAGCAGCCCTCGTCCCCTGACTAGCAGATACGAGCAGTACTTC. It codes for CASSPRPLTSRYEQYF.

The rearrangement links TRBV27 to TRBJ1-3, with D unresolved. V shed 5 bases and J shed 3 bases, with 17 bases lying between them. Germline CDR1 reads MNHEY; CDR2 reads SMNVEV (reference sequence). The CDR3 consists of 16 residues. The CDR3 DNA reads TGTGCCAGCAGTCCGCTATCTGGTTCTGTTGGAAACACCATATATTTT. As protein: CASSPLSGSVGNTIYF.

V is TRBV30 and J is TRBJ2-7, with D possibly matching TRBD2 (5 bases). The germline CDR1 and CDR2 sequences are GTSNPN and SVGIG (reference sequence). V lost 1 base and J lost 3, with 7 bases in between. The length of the CDR3 is 12 residues. The CDR3 here is CAWSGENYEQYF. CDR3 nucleotides: TGTGCCTGGAGTGGGGAGAACTACGAGCAGTACTTC.

The chain is built from TRBV7-9 and TRBJ2-7; tentative D call: TRBD1 (7 bases). CDR1 SEHNR and CDR2 FQNEAQ come from the germline V gene (reference sequence). The length of the CDR3 is 13 residues. Trimming stripped 4 bases from V and 3 bases from J, with 10 bases between. Here the CDR3 DNA reads TGTGCCAGCAGCTACAGGGGAGGCTACGAGCAGTACTTC. Amino acid sequence: CASSYRGGYEQYF.

This clone was detected once. The V call is TRBV5-4, the J call TRBJ2-7; the match to TRBD2 covers 13 bases. Trimming cost V 3 bases and J 3 bases; bases outside gene matches: 3. CDR1 SGHNT and CDR2 YYREEE come from the germline V gene (reference sequence). The CDR3 runs to 15 residues. The CDR3 nucleotides read TGTGCCAGCAGCTCCCGGACTAGCGGGAGCTACGAGCAGTACTTC. It specifies CASSSRTSGSYEQYF.

This chain uses TRBV24-1 with TRBJ1-1; D is unresolved. CDR1 is KGHDR and CDR2 is SFDVKD in the germline V gene. V lost 4 bases and J 0 bases, leaving 8 bases between the germline ends. The CDR3 has 14 amino acids. CDR3 residues: CATSEGRVNTEAFF. CDR3 coding DNA: TGTGCCACCAGTGAAGGGAGAGTGAACACTGAAGCTTTCTTT.

The rearrangement links TRBV11-3 to TRBJ2-7, with a possible D match to TRBD1 (6 bases). V lost 5 bases and J lost 3, with 17 bases in between. The germline gives CDR1 SGHNT, CDR2 YENEEA. The CDR3 extends over 15 amino acids. The CDR3 sequence: CASSPLDSQGYEQYF. The DNA of the CDR3 is TGTGCCAGCAGCCCCCTGGACAGTCAGGGCTACGAGCAGTACTTC.

This chain uses TRBV12-5 with TRBJ2-5, with 14 bases fitting TRBD2. J was trimmed by 2 bases and V by 5 bases; bases with no gene match: 4. There are 16 residues in the CDR3. Germline CDR1 and CDR2: LGHNT and FRNRAP. The CDR3 DNA sequence: TGTGCTAGTGGTACGGGACTAGCGGGAGCACAAGAGACCCAGTACTTC. This encodes CASGTGLAGAQETQYF.

V and J are TRBV6-5 and TRBJ1-1; TRBD1 aligns across 7 bases. The germline V gene has CDR1 MNHEY and CDR2 SVGAGI. The CDR3 extends over 14 amino acids. Trimming took 6 bases from V and 0 from J; bases not matched to a gene: 4. The CDR3, as DNA: TGTGCCAGCAGATTGGGACAGATGAACACTGAAGCTTTCTTT. Translating it yields CASRLGQMNTEAFF.

The rearrangement uses TRBV2 and TRBJ2-7; possible D gene TRBD2, 6 bases. The CDR3 is 13 residues long. Trimming took 7 bases from V and 1 from J, leaving 11 bases between them. The germline gives CDR1 SNHLY, CDR2 FYNNEI. In nucleotides, the CDR3 is TGTGCCAGCACCTGGGACTTTTCCTACGAGCAGTACTTC. Translated, it gives CASTWDFSYEQYF.

This sequence joins TRBV6-6 and TRBJ1-3, with D possibly TRBD1 on 5 matching bases. In germline, CDR1 is MNHNY, CDR2 SVGAGI (reference sequence). The CDR3 has 16 amino acids. Between the trimmed V and J ends, which lost 8 bases and 0 bases, there was a span of 17 bases. This CDR3 reads CASSRASGDSGNTIYF. The CDR3 region has the DNA TGTGCCAGCTCGCGGGCCTCGGGGGACTCTGGAAACACCATATATTTT.

This sequence joins TRBV10-3 and TRBJ1-1, with 7 bases matching TRBD1. The CDR3 is 15 amino acids. V was clipped by 3 bases and J by 2 bases; unmatched bases: 6. Germline V gene data show CDR1 as ENHRY and CDR2 as SYGVKD. For the CDR3, the DNA is TGTGCCATCAGTGACTTGGGACAGACTAACACTGAAGCTTTCTTT. Encoded protein: CAISDLGQTNTEAFF.

The CDR3: CASSPGLAGRSKVTEQFF. CDR3 sequence (DNA): TGTGCCAGCAGCCCGGGACTAGCGGGACGATCGAAGGTGACAGAGCAGTTCTTC. V is TRBV27 and J is TRBJ2-1, with 13 bases that match TRBD2. Germline trimming cut 6 bases from V and 10 bases from J; bases unmatched to any gene: 18. Per germline, CDR1 MNHEY and CDR2 SMNVEV (reference sequence). The CDR3 loop spans 18 amino acids.

V usage is TRBV3-1 (or the pseudogene TRBV3-2) and J usage is TRBJ2-7; tentatively, D is TRBD1 (5 bases). V was cut by 4 bases and J by 5 bases, with 15 bases left in between. The CDR3 is made up of 14 amino acids. The V gene's germline CDR1 is LGHDT and CDR2 YNNKEL (reference sequence). For the CDR3, the DNA is TGTGCCAGCAGCCTCGTCGAGTGGGGCGACGAGCAGTACTTC. This translates into CASSLVEWGDEQYF.

V is TRBV15 and J is TRBJ2-7; perhaps TRBD1 as D (5 bases). CDR3 size: 14 residues. The germline gives CDR1 LNHNV, CDR2 YYDKDF (reference sequence). The V and J ends lost 0 bases and 1 base respectively, with 7 bases between them. This chain's CDR3 is CATSREQDSYEQYF. The CDR3 coding sequence is TGTGCCACCAGCAGAGAACAGGATTCCTACGAGCAGTACTTC. Full variable domain (outside the CDR3, taken from reference TRBV15 and TRBJ2-7): DAMVIQNPRYQVTQFGKPVTLSCSQTLNHNVMYWYQQKSSQAPKLLFHYYDKDFNNEADTPDNFQSRRPNTSFCFLDIRSPGLGDTAMYLCATSREQDSYEQYFGPGTRLTVT.

The rearrangement joins TRBV4-1 to TRBJ2-3, with 12 bases matching TRBD2. V lost 2 bases, J lost 5 bases, and 5 bases stayed unmatched. Germline CDR1 MGHRA, CDR2 YSYEKL. CDR3 length: 16 amino acids. This chain's CDR3 is CASSQSLAGGGDTQYF. CDR3 nucleotide sequence: TGCGCCAGCAGCCAATCACTAGCGGGAGGTGGAGATACGCAGTATTTT.

The chain has TRBV14 and TRBJ2-2, with 10 bases matching TRBD1. V trimming: 3 bases; J trimming: 5 bases; junction bases outside the gene matches: 9. Germline CDR1 and CDR2: SGHDN and FVKESK. The CDR3 totals 17 residues. CDR3 in amino acids: CASSQNRDRGITGELFF. CDR3 sequence (DNA): TGTGCCAGCAGCCAGAACCGGGACAGGGGTATAACCGGGGAGCTGTTTTTT.

The chain combines TRBV7-3 with TRBJ2-1; 9 positions agree with TRBD2. The CDR3 has 15 amino acids. Germline assignment: CDR1 SGHTA and CDR2 FQGTGA. V lost 6 bases to trimming and J lost 2 bases; unmatched junction nucleotides: 5. The chain's CDR3 is CASSYSGSAYNEQFF. DNA of the CDR3: TGTGCCAGCAGTTATAGCGGGAGCGCCTACAATGAGCAGTTCTTC.

The chain has TRBV19 and TRBJ1-1; D remains unclear. Germline V gene data show CDR1 as LNHDA and CDR2 as SQIVND (reference sequence). The length of the CDR3 is 13 residues. V dropped 5 bases and J dropped 1 base, with 8 bases sitting between them. The CDR3 sequence: CASSLRQNTEAFF. The DNA of the CDR3 is TGTGCCAGTAGTTTGAGGCAGAACACTGAAGCTTTCTTT.

The V call is TRBV15, the J call TRBJ2-5; a possible D gene is TRBD2 (5 bases). Between the trimmed V and J ends, which lost 0 bases and 5 bases, there was a span of 13 bases. Germline V gene data show CDR1 as LNHNV and CDR2 as YYDKDF (reference sequence). CDR3 length: 15 amino acids. Here the CDR3 DNA reads TGTGCCACCAGCAGAGATGCGCGGGTCGGGGAGACCCAGTACTTC. Translation: CATSRDARVGETQYF. Complete variable domain (other parts from reference TRBV15 and TRBJ2-5): DAMVIQNPRYQVTQFGKPVTLSCSQTLNHNVMYWYQQKSSQAPKLLFHYYDKDFNNEADTPDNFQSRRPNTSFCFLDIRSPGLGDTAMYLCATSRDARVGETQYFGPGTRLLVL.

The J gene is TRBJ2-5, the V gene TRBV6-5; TRBD2 agrees at 11 bases. V gave up 6 bases and J gave up 2 bases; unmatched junction bases: 5. Germline assignment: CDR1 MNHEY and CDR2 SVGAGI. The CDR3 runs 15 residues. The CDR3 loop is CASSQGTSGQETQYF. The CDR3 DNA sequence: TGTGCCAGCAGCCAAGGGACTAGCGGTCAAGAGACCCAGTACTTC.